This T cell receptor (beta chain) was identified in a study of beta chain features in type 1 diabetes. Trimming cost V 5 bases and J 4 bases, with 6 bases left between them. Germline V CDR1 and CDR2: MNHEY, SVGAGI. CDR3 size: 11 residues. The authors reverse transcribed all of the isolated RNA, so sequencing captured expressed TCRB transcripts. Clones were sequenced by immunoSEQ multiplex PCR, and TCRdb holds only the in-frame ones, with some missing. The sample holds hundreds of thousands of clones; 17% are singletons and the top ten take 0.023%. The V and J genes are TRBV6-5 and TRBJ2-7, with D unresolved. The receptor was derived from a young woman in good health. Sequenced input: naive CD4+ T cells from blood. The CDR3, as DNA: TGTGCCAGCAGTAATGCTTACGAGCAGTACTTC. Encoded protein: CASSNAYEQYF.